The next 20 T cell receptor beta chains were all read from a single sample in a study of patients and donors after allogeneic stem cell transplantation. TCRdb called the RT-PCR reads again in MiXCR, with one record for every CDR3 protein. The table has about a million distinct CDR3 sequences, roughly 18% seen once. Input material: blood, either unsorted or a sorted T cell fraction (not recorded which). Source of these receptors: a human donor who was either an allogeneic HSCT recipient or a stem cell or donor lymphocyte infusion donor (not recorded which). It is not recorded whose cells these are; they may come from a transplant donor.

This clonotype was observed a few times. The J gene is TRBJ1-1, the V gene TRBV20-1, with D maybe TRBD1 (6 bases). Germline lookup yields CDR1 DFQATT and CDR2 SNEGSKA (reference sequence). V was pared by 3 bases and J by 8 bases, with 16 bases between. The CDR3 sequence is 13 residues long. The CDR3 sequence is CSARGQGQGEAFF. DNA of the CDR3: TGCAGTGCTAGGGGTCAGGGGCAAGGGGAAGCTTTCTTT.

There are a few counts of this clonotype. The chain is built from TRBV19 and TRBJ2-7; 7 bases are a match to TRBD2. J was trimmed by 3 bases and V by 9 bases; bases with no gene match: 11. Germline CDR1 reads LNHDA; CDR2 reads SQIVND (reference sequence). This CDR3 comprises 14 residues. CDR3 nucleotides: TGTGCCAGCCAAAGCGGGGCAGGTAACTACGAGCAGTACTTC. Its protein is CASQSGAGNYEQYF.

This clonotype turned up a few times. This sequence joins TRBV7-8 and TRBJ2-1; D unresolved. CDR1 is SGHVS and CDR2 is FQNEAQ in the germline V gene. The ends were cut back, 0 bases at V and 8 bases at J, with 8 bases in the middle. The length of the CDR3 is 13 residues. CDR3 loop: CASSLAFDYEQFF. The CDR3 DNA reads TGTGCCAGCAGCTTAGCTTTTGACTATGAGCAGTTCTTC.

The chain employs TRBV20-1 and TRBJ2-2; perhaps TRBD2 as D (6 bases). Germline V gene sequence: CDR1 DFQATT, CDR2 SNEGSKA (reference sequence). Trimming removed 5 bases from V and 1 base from J, with 11 bases in between. The CDR3 consists of 14 residues. This CDR3 is CSAGGLLNTGELFF. As DNA, the CDR3 is TGCAGTGCTGGAGGGCTTTTGAACACCGGGGAGCTGTTTTTT.

This clonotype was counted a few times. CDR3 loop: CASSQEGRLYGYTF. CDR3 bases: TGCGCCAGCAGCCAAGAAGGTCGGCTTTATGGCTACACCTTC. The chain couples TRBV4-1 to TRBJ1-2; D is undetermined. Trimming removed 0 bases from V and 5 bases from J, with 10 bases in between. Looked up from germline, CDR1 is MGHRA and CDR2 is YSYEKL. The CDR3 is 14 residues long.

The V call is TRBV2, the J call TRBJ1-5; TRBD1 agrees at 9 bases. Losses at the gene ends were 0 bases for V and 15 bases for J; bases not matched to a gene: 6. The CDR3 sequence is 13 residues long. CDR1 and CDR2 (germline): SNHLY, FYNNEI. The chain's CDR3 is CASSEALPTGGHF. The CDR3 nucleotides read TGTGCCAGCAGTGAAGCGCTCCCGACAGGGGGGCATTTT.

Remarks on this clonotype: Sequence at one end of the junction differs from germline and may be a read error. The chain uses TRBV4-1 and TRBJ1-6; D ambiguous. The CDR3 consists of 11 residues. In germline, CDR1 is MGHRA, CDR2 YSYEKL. CDR3 in amino acids: CASSQGTTIWF. The CDR3 DNA sequence: TGCGCCAGCAGCCAAGGAACAACCATCTGGTTT.

This clonotype occurred a few times. The genes are TRBV5-6 and TRBJ2-1; 12 nucleotides line up with TRBD2. Germline assignment: CDR1 SGHDT and CDR2 YYEEEE. The junction had 10 bases not matched to a gene; V was cut back by 5 bases and J by 7 bases. The CDR3 is 16 residues long. The DNA of the CDR3 is TGTGCCAGCAGTCCTAGCGGGAGGGCCGCTGGAAATGAGCAGTTCTTC. This gives the protein CASSPSGRAAGNEQFF.

In its sample, this clonotype was seen a few times. V gene TRBV5-5 combines with J gene TRBJ2-2; 9 bases are a match to TRBD1. The CDR3 runs 17 residues. Looked up from germline, CDR1 is SGHKS and CDR2 is YYEKEE (reference sequence). V shed 7 bases and J 2 bases; nucleotides not matched to a gene: 12. Here the CDR3 reads CASVTGGTNSNTGELFF. The CDR3, as DNA: TGTGCCAGCGTAACAGGGGGCACAAATTCCAACACCGGGGAGCTGTTTTTT.

The chain employs TRBV25-1 and TRBJ1-1; no reliable D call. The CDR3 loop spans 11 amino acids. V was cut by 1 base and J by 6 bases, with 3 bases left in between. Germline lookup yields CDR1 MGHDK and CDR2 SYGVNS. For the CDR3, the DNA is TGTGCCAGCAGTGAATTTCCTGAAGCTTTCTTT. Amino acid sequence: CASSEFPEAFF.

The chain is built from TRBV4-2 and TRBJ1-4; unclear D gene. V was shortened by 1 base and J by 5 bases, with 11 bases between the two germline ends. Germline CDR1 reads LGHNA; CDR2 reads YNFKEQ. The CDR3 extends over 15 amino acids. CDR3 region: CASSQGGSWNEKLFF. CDR3 nucleotides: TGTGCCAGCAGCCAAGGAGGGAGCTGGAATGAAAAACTGTTTTTT.

With regard to this clonotype: One end of the junction varies from germline; a read error may be responsible. This chain links TRBV7-7 with TRBJ2-5; D call uncertain. This CDR3 contains 13 residues. Germline values: CDR1 SSHAT, CDR2 FNYEAQ (reference sequence). The CDR3 here is CASSLKSWETQYF. The DNA of the CDR3 is TGTGCTAGCAGCTTAAAAAGTTGGGAGACCCAGTACTTC. Supplemented by reference TRBV7-7 and TRBJ2-5, the full variable domain reads GAGVSQSPRYKVTKRGQDVTLRCDPISSHATLYWYQQALGQGPEFLTYFNYEAQPDKSGLPSDRFSAERPEGSISTLTIQRTEQRDSAMYRCASSLKSWETQYFGPGTRLLVL.

V and J are TRBV12-3 or TRBV12-4 and TRBJ2-7; no clear D gene. This CDR3 region has 11 residues. The germline V and J ends were trimmed by 5 bases and 5 bases, with 7 bases remaining between them. CDR3 in amino acids: CASSALHEQYF. As DNA, the CDR3 is TGTGCCAGCAGTGCCCTGCACGAGCAGTACTTC.

The chain has TRBV20-1 and TRBJ2-5, with D uncertain. Between the trimmed V and J ends, which lost 7 bases and 2 bases, there was a span of 11 bases. There are 12 residues in the CDR3. The germline gives CDR1 DFQATT, CDR2 SNEGSKA (reference sequence). CDR3 protein: CSVDLRQETQYF. DNA for the CDR3: TGCAGTGTAGACCTGAGACAAGAGACCCAGTACTTC.

The chain has TRBV20-1 and TRBJ2-1; D may be TRBD1 (5 bases). The V gene lost 0 bases and the J gene lost 1 base, with 13 bases spanning the gap. This CDR3 region has 16 residues. Per germline, CDR1 DFQATT and CDR2 SNEGSKA (reference sequence). The CDR3 DNA sequence: TGCAGTGCTAGAGATCGAGGCAGGACATCCTACAATGAGCAGTTCTTC. This gives the protein CSARDRGRTSYNEQFF.

The J gene is TRBJ2-3, the V gene TRBV7-9; unclear D gene. The CDR3 sequence is 16 residues long. Deletions cut 2 bases from V and 4 bases from J, with 16 bases between. Germline CDR1 reads SEHNR; CDR2 reads FQNEAQ (reference sequence). In DNA, the CDR3 is TGTGCCAGCAGCTTATATTGGCCGACCCAACCAGATACGCAGTATTTT. Encoded protein: CASSLYWPTQPDTQYF.

This clonotype has at least ten counts. The chain joins TRBV20-1 to TRBJ2-2, with 12 positions matching TRBD2. Germline trimming cut 0 bases from V and 2 bases from J; bases unmatched to any gene: 1. The germline V gene encodes CDR1 DFQATT and CDR2 SNEGSKA (reference sequence). The CDR3 has 16 residues. CDR3 in amino acids: CSARDGLAGNTGELFF. In nucleotides, the CDR3 is TGCAGTGCTAGAGATGGACTAGCGGGAAACACCGGGGAGCTGTTTTTT.

This chain joins TRBV20-1 and TRBJ2-1; possibly TRBD1 for D (6 bases). CDR3 size: 15 residues. Per the germline V gene, CDR1 is DFQATT and CDR2 is SNEGSKA (reference sequence). Trimming pared 6 bases from V and 0 bases from J, leaving 15 bases between. The CDR3 DNA follows: TGCAGTGCCGCTCAGGGGAAGGGCTCCTACAATGAGCAGTTCTTC. It encodes CSAAQGKGSYNEQFF.

This clonotype was seen a handful of times. The CDR3 DNA sequence: TGCAGTGCTAGCTGTGGCTACACCTTC. It encodes CSASCGYTF. This rearrangement joins TRBV20-1 to TRBJ1-2; D not certain. The germline V and J ends were trimmed by 3 bases and 7 bases, with 3 bases remaining between them. This CDR3 is built from 9 residues. The V gene's germline CDR1 is DFQATT and CDR2 SNEGSKA (reference sequence).

This clonotype has just a few counts. The chain links TRBV27 to TRBJ1-1; D is perhaps TRBD1 (6 bases). This CDR3 spans 15 amino acids. The V and J ends lost 7 bases and 5 bases respectively, with 20 bases between them. Germline CDR1 is MNHEY and CDR2 is SMNVEV (reference sequence). The CDR3: CASKQPRGPRTEAFF. The CDR3 coding sequence is TGTGCCAGCAAGCAACCCAGGGGCCCGAGGACTGAAGCTTTCTTT.